These T cell receptor beta chains were read from a single sample in a study of vaccination and CD4 T cells after COVID-19. TCRdb reprocessed the PCR reads via MiXCR and lists one record per CDR3 protein. The table lists 7,500 to 10,000 distinct CDR3 sequences, about two thirds of them singletons. These receptors have no known antigen. Input material: CD4+ T cells from blood, cultured in vitro. These receptors were obtained from a human donor who had recovered from COVID-19. Both conserved end residues are part of each CDR3. A D gene is named only where the DNA matches it firmly. Clone sizes are given selectively: once, few, many, or a class where the clone is expanded.

v_call	clone_size	d_call	j_call	cdr3_aa	cdr3_nt
TRBV2	once	-	TRBJ1-2	CASSVRDMEGYTF	TGTGCCAGCAGTGTCCGGGACATGGAAGGCTACACCTTC
TRBV28	-	-	TRBJ2-2	CAVGAAPNTGELFF	TGTGCAGTTGGGGCGGCTCCTAACACCGGGGAGCTGTTTTTT
TRBV20-1	-	-	TRBJ1-4	CSARDYPELFF	TGCAGTGCTAGAGATTACCCGGAACTGTTTTTT
TRBV6-2/TRBV6-3	few	-	TRBJ1-5	CASSYINRGGNQPQHF	TGTGCCAGCAGTTACATTAATAGAGGCGGTAATCAGCCCCAGCATTTT
TRBV6-1	few	-	TRBJ1-5	CASSESRVPQPQHF	TGTGCCAGCAGTGAATCTAGGGTTCCCCAGCCCCAGCATTTT
TRBV7-9	-	TRBD1	TRBJ2-7	CASSPGQGLEQYF	TGTGCCAGCAGCCCAGGACAGGGGCTCGAGCAGTACTTC
TRBV7-2	few	-	TRBJ2-3	CASSLGMRGHTDTQYF	TGTGCCAGCAGCTTAGGTATGCGGGGCCACACAGATACGCAGTATTTT
TRBV2	-	-	TRBJ1-2	CASSGEAYGYTF	TGTGCCAGCAGTGGGGAAGCCTATGGCTACACCTTC
TRBV7-2	-	-	TRBJ1-6	CASSPSPRRQGYNSPLHF	TGTGCCAGCAGCCCTTCCCCTCGCCGGCAGGGTTATAATTCACCCCTCCACTTT
TRBV11-2	-	-	TRBJ2-2	CASSLAGELFF	TGTGCCAGCAGCTTAGCCGGGGAGCTGTTTTTT
TRBV7-9	-	TRBD2	TRBJ2-7	CASRERGVAGGPYEQYF	TGTGCCAGCAGGGAAAGGGGCGTCGCGGGAGGACCCTACGAGCAGTACTTC
TRBV7-2	-	-	TRBJ1-2	CASSLVGISTNYGYTF	TGTGCCAGCAGCTTAGTGGGTATTTCCACTAACTATGGCTACACCTTC
TRBV30	-	TRBD1	TRBJ1-2	CAWRRTGNYGYTF	TGTGCCTGGAGGCGGACAGGGAACTATGGCTACACCTTC
TRBV2	-	-	TRBJ1-2	CASSGRDAHYGYTF	TGTGCCAGCAGTGGACGGGACGCCCACTATGGCTACACCTTC
TRBV30	-	-	TRBJ1-1	CAWTKTARGAFF	TGTGCCTGGACCAAGACCGCACGAGGAGCTTTCTTT
TRBV20-1	few	-	TRBJ1-5	CSARTGGSNQPQHF	TGCAGTGCTAGGACGGGAGGGAGCAATCAGCCCCAGCATTTT
TRBV7-2	few	-	TRBJ1-1	CASSLVPGTEAFF	TGTGCCAGCAGCTTAGTTCCCGGCACTGAAGCTTTCTTT
TRBV6-5	-	-	TRBJ2-5	CASSSIGQETQYF	TGTGCCAGCAGTTCCATAGGACAAGAGACCCAGTACTTC
TRBV6-1	-	-	TRBJ1-2	CASSQVRGARGYTF	TGTGCCAGCTCCCAAGTGAGGGGGGCTCGTGGCTACACCTTC
TRBV6-2/TRBV6-3	-	-	TRBJ2-3	CASSYLSRSTDTQYF	TGTGCCAGCAGTTACCTATCGAGAAGCACAGATACGCAGTATTTT
TRBV5-4	-	TRBD1	TRBJ1-2	CASSLSQGAHGYTF	TGTGCCAGCAGCTTATCTCAGGGGGCGCATGGCTACACCTTC
TRBV6-5	-	TRBD1	TRBJ2-3	CASSYDGQGADTQYF	TGTGCCAGCAGTTACGACGGACAGGGGGCAGATACGCAGTATTTT
TRBV5-1	-	-	TRBJ2-3	CASRPTTGSRTDTQYF	TGCGCCAGCAGACCCACAACCGGGAGCAGAACAGATACGCAGTATTTT
TRBV21-1	-	-	TRBJ1-1	CASSIPLGDVCSRGNTEAFF	TGTGCCAGCAGCATACCCCTGGGGGACGTCTGCTCAAGGGGGAACACTGAAGCTTTCTTT
TRBV11-3	-	TRBD1	TRBJ1-4	CASSGRDRVEKLFF	TGTGCCAGCAGCGGCCGGGACAGGGTTGAAAAACTGTTTTTT
TRBV6-5	-	-	TRBJ2-7	CASSYAAETYEQYF	TGTGCCAGCAGTTACGCGGCGGAGACCTACGAGCAGTACTTC
TRBV29-1	-	TRBD1	TRBJ1-1	CSGTGVTNTEAFF	TGCAGCGGGACAGGGGTGACTAACACTGAAGCTTTCTTT
TRBV7-9	-	-	TRBJ1-1	CASSLASGIFTEAFF	TGTGCCAGCAGCTTAGCCTCGGGCATCTTCACTGAAGCTTTCTTT
TRBV20-1	-	TRBD2	TRBJ2-3	CSARIGGGTDTQYF	TGCAGTGCTCGGATTGGGGGGGGCACAGATACGCAGTATTTT